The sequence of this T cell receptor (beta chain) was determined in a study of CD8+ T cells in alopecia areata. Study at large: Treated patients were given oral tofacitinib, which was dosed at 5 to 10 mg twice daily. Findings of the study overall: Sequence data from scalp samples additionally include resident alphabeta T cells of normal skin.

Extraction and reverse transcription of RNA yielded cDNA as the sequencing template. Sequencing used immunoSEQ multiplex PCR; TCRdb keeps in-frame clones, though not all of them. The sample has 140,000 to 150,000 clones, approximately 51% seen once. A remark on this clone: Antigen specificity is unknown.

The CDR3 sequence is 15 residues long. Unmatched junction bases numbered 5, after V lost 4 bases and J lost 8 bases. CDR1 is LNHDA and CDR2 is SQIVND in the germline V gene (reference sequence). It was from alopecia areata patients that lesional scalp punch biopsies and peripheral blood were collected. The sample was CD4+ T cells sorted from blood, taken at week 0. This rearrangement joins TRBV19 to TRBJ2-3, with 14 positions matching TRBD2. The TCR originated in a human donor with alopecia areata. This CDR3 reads CASSSGLAGGTTQYF. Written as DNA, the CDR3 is TGTGCCAGTAGTAGCGGACTAGCGGGAGGCACTACGCAGTATTTT.